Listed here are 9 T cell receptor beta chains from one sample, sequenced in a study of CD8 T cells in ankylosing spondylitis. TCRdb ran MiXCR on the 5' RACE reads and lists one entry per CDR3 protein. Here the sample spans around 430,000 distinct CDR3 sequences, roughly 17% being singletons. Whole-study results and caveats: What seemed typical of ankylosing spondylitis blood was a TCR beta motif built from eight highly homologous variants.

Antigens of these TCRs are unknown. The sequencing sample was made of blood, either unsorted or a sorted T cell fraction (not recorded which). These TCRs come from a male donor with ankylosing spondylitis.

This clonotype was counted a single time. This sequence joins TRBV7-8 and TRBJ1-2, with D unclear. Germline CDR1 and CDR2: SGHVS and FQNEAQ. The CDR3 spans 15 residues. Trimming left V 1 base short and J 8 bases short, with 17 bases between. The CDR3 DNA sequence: TGTGCCAGCAGCTTAGGGAGTGCGTGGGTATCGGGCTACACCTTC. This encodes CASSLGSAWVSGYTF. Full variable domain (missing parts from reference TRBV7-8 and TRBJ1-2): GAGVSQSPRYKVAKRGQDVALRCDPISGHVSLFWYQQALGQGPEFLTYFQNEAQLDKSGLPSDRFFAERPEGSVSTLKIQRTQQEDSAVYLCASSLGSAWVSGYTFGSGTRLTVV.

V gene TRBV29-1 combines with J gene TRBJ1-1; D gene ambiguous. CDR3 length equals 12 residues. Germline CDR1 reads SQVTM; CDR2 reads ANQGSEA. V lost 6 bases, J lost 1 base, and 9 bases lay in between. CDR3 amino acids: CSVPGQNTEAFF. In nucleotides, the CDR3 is TGCAGCGTCCCGGGCCAGAACACTGAAGCTTTCTTT.

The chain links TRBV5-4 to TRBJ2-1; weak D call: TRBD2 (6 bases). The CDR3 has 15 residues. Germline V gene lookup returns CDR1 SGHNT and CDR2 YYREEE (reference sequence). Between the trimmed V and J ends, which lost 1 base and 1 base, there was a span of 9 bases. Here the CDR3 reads CASSLSAGSYNEQFF. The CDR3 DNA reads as TGTGCCAGCAGCTTGTCGGCGGGGTCCTACAATGAGCAGTTCTTC.

CDR3 nucleotides: TGTGCCAGCAGACTATACCCGGACAGTTACGAGCAGTACTTC. It specifies CASRLYPDSYEQYF. The chain recombines TRBV7-3 with TRBJ2-7; the D gene is possibly TRBD1 (6 bases). Germline loops: CDR1 SGHTA, CDR2 FQGTGA. There are 14 residues in the CDR3. The ends were cut back, 6 bases at V and 4 bases at J, with 16 bases in the middle.

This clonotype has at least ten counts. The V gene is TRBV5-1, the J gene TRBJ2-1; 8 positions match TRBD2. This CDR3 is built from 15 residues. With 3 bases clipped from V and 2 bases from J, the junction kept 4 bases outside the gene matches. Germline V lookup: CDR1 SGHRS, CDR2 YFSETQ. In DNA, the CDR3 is TGCGCCAGCAGCTCCAGCGGGAGCACCTACAATGAGCAGTTCTTC. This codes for CASSSSGSTYNEQFF.

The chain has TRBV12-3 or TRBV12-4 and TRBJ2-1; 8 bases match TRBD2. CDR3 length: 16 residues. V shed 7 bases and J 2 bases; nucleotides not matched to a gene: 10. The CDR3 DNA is TGTGCCAGCACCTTAGCTAAAGCGGGGGCCTACAATGAGCAGTTCTTC. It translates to CASTLAKAGAYNEQFF.

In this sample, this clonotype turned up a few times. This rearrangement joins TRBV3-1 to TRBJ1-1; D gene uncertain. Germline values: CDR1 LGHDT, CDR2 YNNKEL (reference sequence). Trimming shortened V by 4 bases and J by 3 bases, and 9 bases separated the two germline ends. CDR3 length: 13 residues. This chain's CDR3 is CASSLDSDTEAFF. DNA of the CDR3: TGTGCCAGCAGCCTCGATTCGGACACTGAAGCTTTCTTT.

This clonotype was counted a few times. The CDR3 region has the DNA TGTGCCAGCAGCCAGCTGGGACAGTCCTACGAGCAGTACTTC. Translating it yields CASSQLGQSYEQYF. The rearrangement joins TRBV11-2 to TRBJ2-7; 7 bases are a match to TRBD1. The CDR3 loop spans 14 amino acids. In germline, CDR1 is SGHAT, CDR2 FQNNGV. After removal of 5 bases from V and 1 base from J, the junction contained 5 bases not matched to a gene.

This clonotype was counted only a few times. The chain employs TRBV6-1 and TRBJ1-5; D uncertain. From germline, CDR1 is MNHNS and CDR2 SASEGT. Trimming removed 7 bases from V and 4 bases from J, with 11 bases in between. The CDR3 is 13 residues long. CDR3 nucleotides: TGTGCCAGCAAGTGGGCAGGTAATCAGCCCCAGCATTTT. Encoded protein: CASKWAGNQPQHF.